This TCR beta chain emerged from a study of cytomegalovirus exposure and HLA in healthy donors. The study's findings and limits: Evidence from a later analysis indicated that most CMV-associated TCR beta chains looked HLA-restricted. Researchers catalogued roughly 150 TCR beta chains as cytomegalovirus-associated. Being productive about 90% or about 30% of the time was typical of most TCR beta V segments in an earlier analysis. Later analysis identified a missense DCLRE1C variant that was linked to TCR beta V- and J-gene trimming.

The PCR had 60 Vbeta and 13 Jbeta primers. Some clones are missing from TCRdb's copy, which holds only in-frame ones; the method was immunoSEQ multiplex PCR. The sample includes more than 80,000 clones, around 86% seen only once; the top ten take 9.2%. The CDR3 consists of 16 residues. Germline V lookup: CDR1 SEHNR, CDR2 FQNEAQ (reference sequence). V dropped 3 bases and J dropped 1 base, with 15 bases sitting between them. This clone was seen a few times. Its antigen is currently unknown. The chain links TRBV7-9 to TRBJ1-2; D unclear. The receptor's source is a man in his thirties or forties in good health and CMV-seropositive. Sequencing was carried out using PBMCs. CDR3 sequence: CASSLGSFNDNYGYTF. The DNA of the CDR3 is TGTGCCAGCAGCTTGGGGAGTTTTAACGATAACTATGGCTACACCTTC.